The 2 T cell receptor beta chains presented below share a single source sample, sequenced in a study of T cell responses to AZD1222 COVID-19 vaccine. TCRdb's copy holds only in-frame clones and misses some; the assay was immunoSEQ multiplex PCR. The repertoire holds some 25,000 clones, with more than 85% as singletons. The sample here was peripheral blood, taken 28 days after the second AZD1222 dose. The receptor source for this set is an adult who received the AZD1222 COVID-19 vaccine.

The rearrangement uses TRBV10-3 and TRBJ2-3; TRBD2 is a possible D gene (6 bases). Trimming left V 3 bases short and J 0 bases short, with 13 bases between. This CDR3 is 16 amino acids long. From germline, CDR1 is ENHRY and CDR2 SYGVKD. The CDR3: CAISDGDSLSTDTQYF. As DNA, the CDR3 is TGTGCCATCAGTGACGGGGACTCCCTAAGCACAGATACGCAGTATTTT.

The chain is built from TRBV27 and TRBJ2-1, with 7 nucleotides matching TRBD2. The V gene's germline CDR1 is MNHEY and CDR2 SMNVEV (reference sequence). V shed 5 bases and J 1 base; nucleotides not matched to a gene: 8. The CDR3 extends over 16 amino acids. The CDR3 DNA is TGTGCCAGCAGTCGCCGGCGACTAGCATCCTACAATGAGCAGTTCTTC. This gives the protein CASSRRRLASYNEQFF.